The sequence of this T cell receptor beta chain was determined in a study of cytomegalovirus exposure and HLA in healthy donors (dated by TCRdb to about 2017). About the investigation overall: An earlier analysis of approximately 550 of the donors reported 250 to 300 Gb of sequence data and some 100 million unique TCR beta sequences from 150 million to 200 million T cells. Across under 500 genotyped donors of the cohort, an average of roughly 250,000 unique TCR beta nucleotide sequences per donor were sequenced, and 15% to 20% of those sequences were non-productive. Donor age, sex, ethnicity and CMV serostatus were compiled alongside the repertoire data. Typing coverage differed by locus: A, B, C, DRB1 and DQB1 were typed in roughly 620-630 donors, DQA1 in 522, DPA1 in 600 to 610, and DPB1 in 400 to 480. Using immunosequencing, the study profiled T cell repertoires from roughly 650 subjects and related those repertoires to cytomegalovirus serostatus. The aim of the study was to test whether cataloging public T cell receptors could identify signatures of past pathogen exposure. Rather than drawing on any new phenotypic data, the later analysis identified candidate immune exposures from TCR beta sequences and the way those sequences occurred across donors. All discovery cohort repertoires had been generated using a single sequencing platform. The study combined high-throughput TCR immunosequencing, statistical association of individual TCRs with disease status, and machine learning to predict cytomegalovirus infection status. Class I and class II HLA loci were covered by the typing at four-digit resolution. Of the 300 to 500 genotyped donors, 65% to 90% were placed in the genetic ancestry cluster associated with self-reported Caucasian donors. To study patterns of TCR occurrence, a later analysis re-analyzed previously published TCR beta repertoires from around 700 donors and added high-resolution HLA genotyping. An early release covering 500 to 750 HLA-typed donors comprised approximately 290 gigabases of sequencing data and around 85 million unique TCR sequences. To decide whether each TCR beta V gene segment behaved as functional or pseudogenic, an earlier analysis of over 500 of the donors relied on high-throughput TCR beta sequencing. A later genetic analysis used genome-wide SNP genotypes for about 55% of the 666 donors, treating that subset as a discovery cohort. Several DR-DQ haplotypes were treated as single units for association and clustering because of strong linkage in the cohort. Besides the first cohort of approximately 710 subjects, a separate validation cohort made up of 120 different subjects was used.

The cohort was made up of approximately 670 healthy bone marrow donors. Cohort members were all nominally healthy when sampled, although unrecorded immune exposures were likely present. The donor tested CMV seropositive, placing the donor among the 310 or so seropositive members of the cohort. Every donor gave a peripheral blood sample, and the peripheral blood mononuclear cells from that sample were used for TCR beta sequencing. Genomic DNA was extracted from the blood cell samples with the Qiagen DNeasy Blood Extraction Kit. The library was built by means of the immunoSEQ multiplex PCR assay. For the multiplex PCR, a mixture combining 60 forward primers for TCR Vbeta segments and 13 reverse primers for TCR Jbeta segments was used. Amplification of the CDR3 region of rearranged TCR beta genes was performed with a multiplex PCR assay on genomic DNA. Amplified TCR beta libraries were sequenced as 87-base-pair reads on the Illumina HiSeq System. The authors processed their data as follows. In a later analysis, some 80 million unique TCR beta chains were counted across the 500 to 850 repertoires, and approximately 9.9 million of these chains were shared by at least two donors. To remove PCR and sequencing errors, raw reads were error-corrected and collapsed into unique sequences using a nearest-neighbor algorithm that merged closely related sequences. CDR3 sequences were aligned to IMGT reference sequences to assign V, D and J gene segments. For a sequence to be retained, a match of at least six nucleotides to both a V gene segment and a J gene segment was required. Rearrangements were classified as productive when the CDR3 lacked stop codons and remained in frame with V and J, and all other rearrangements were classified as non-productive. CDR3 was defined according to IMGT convention as the region running from the second conserved V-encoded cysteine to the conserved J-encoded phenylalanine. The earlier analysis of about 590 of the donors excluded sequences that lacked an unambiguous match to a single V gene segment. An earlier analysis of fewer than 750 of the donors classified V segments as functional when productive rearrangements were above 56.7% and as segregating when the standard deviation between donors was above 5%. A statistical classification framework was built to diagnose cytomegalovirus status from the catalog of TCR beta chain sequences. In a later analysis, TCR nucleotide sequences were compared against IMGT/GENE-DB human TR gene sequences so that V and J genes could be assigned. Using the TCRdist pipeline, a later analysis assigned CDR3 sequences along with most-parsimonious VDJ recombination scenarios. In a later analysis, every TCR beta chain was defined by the combination of its CDR3 amino acid sequence and its V-gene family, and reads without a unique V-gene family were dropped. To address suspected cross-contamination and a sequencing artifact, a later analysis removed under 600 highly shared, low-generation-probability nucleotide sequences. In a later analysis, a clonal expansion index for each public chain was calculated from normalized within-repertoire ranks of inferred template counts. Generation probabilities in a later analysis came from a VDJ recombination model fitted to out-of-frame rearrangements, and those results were checked against IGoR. In a later analysis, hypergeometric tests were used to score TCR-TCR, TCR-HLA and TCR-CMV co-occurrence, with a repertoire-size bias correction applied to TCR pairs. In a later analysis, false discovery rates were estimated by permuting HLA or CMV assignments 20 times. In a later analysis, co-occurring TCRs were grouped using DBSCAN, and TCRdist sequence similarity was added for clustering within HLA-allele-positive subsets. Co-occurrence clustering excluded repertoires with fewer than 30,000 or more than 120,000 public chains, plus five with anomalous nucleotide sharing. In its TCRdb copy, this immuneACCESS table keeps in-frame sequences only and misses some clones. Where compared with another copy, unresolved V genes explain less than half of these, and the others have no known cause. V, J and clone size are taken as reported in that table, and D and trimming were inferred from the DNA itself. The sample yields 150,000 to 200,000 clones; 65% to 70% were counted once. The top ten hold about 10% of the sample.

Beyond this particular receptor, the publication reports: Some IMGT-functional V segments, including TRBV6-2 and TRBV6-3, could not be distinguished by the 87-base-pair reads and were therefore excluded. Broadly in line with IMGT annotations, most TCR beta V segments showed up in productive rearrangements about 90% or about 30% of the time in an earlier analysis of under 700 of the donors. Across donors, most TCR sequences were observed very rarely, whereas some public TCRs were present in many individuals. A total of 164 TCR beta chains were listed by the study as associated with cytomegalovirus. Only TCR beta chains were sequenced in this cohort, and the absence of alpha or paired-chain data limited detectable features. Specific HLA alleles were associated with over 15,000 TCR beta sequences at a false discovery rate of 0.05 in a later analysis. When HLA alleles, especially DR and DQ, strongly co-occurred, attributing TCR associations to individual alleles was difficult. The authors suggested that the approach could potentially be extended to other disease states and immunological phenotypes. A few of the identified cytomegalovirus-associated TCR beta chains were confirmed in vitro to be specific for cytomegalovirus antigens. A cluster of highly shared sequence variants was judged likely to represent a technical artifact of the sequencing pipeline. Because HLA typing was missing for some donors at each locus, association tests included only the typed subset. Linkage disequilibrium might explain the correlated functional status among segregating V segments, but an unknown experimental factor could not be ruled out. Several of the top co-occurrence clusters appeared to be linked to parvovirus B19, influenza, CMV and Epstein-Barr virus, according to a later analysis. Compared with equally common non-associated chains, HLA-associated TCR beta chains in a later analysis were more clonally expanded and had lower generation probabilities. Compared with the roughly 720-donor mean, donors in an Asian-associated ancestry cluster had fewer N-insertions in productive TCRs, according to a later genetic analysis. In a later genetic analysis, a missense DCLRE1C variant was associated with V-gene and J-gene trimming of TCR beta chains, and the association was replicated in an independent cohort. Around 16 rarely observed V segments, including chromosome 9 orphons, were excluded from the earlier analysis of some 590 of the donors because counts were too low. Most CMV-associated TCR beta chains appeared to be HLA-restricted in a later analysis, and the HLA associations seemed to be driven largely by CMV exposure. Presence/absence analyses assumed roughly uniform sequencing depth across donors, an assumption that may not hold. For the cohort, immune exposure information was limited to CMV serostatus. The classifier was reported to diagnose cytomegalovirus status with high specificity and sensitivity in both the original cohort and the validation cohort. A further reported finding was that TCR beta sequences accurately predicted the HLA-A and HLA-B alleles for most subjects in the first cohort. In a later analysis, the rate of TCR association differed among HLA loci, with DRB1 alleles having the most associated TCRs and HLA-C alleles having the fewest.

The CDR3 numbers 16 residues from cysteine through phenylalanine. Only the CDR3 DNA stays, 48 bases, in frame from base 1. The V end gives up 2 bases and the J end 3 bases, leaving 6 bases in the junction not matched to a gene. According to the germline V gene (reference sequence), CDR1 reads SGHKS and CDR2 reads YYEKEE. In the case of this clone: Its antigen remains undetermined. No clone much larger than this one lies a single base away; base qualities are absent.

The receptor chain draws on TRBV5-5 and TRBJ2-2; the central 8 bases match TRBD1. The sample taken for sequencing was PBMCs. The clonotype originates from a man aged 25 to 40 in good health and CMV-seropositive. The CDR3 protein: CASSLQGEGYTGELFF. The DNA reads as follows: TGTGCCAGCAGCTTACAGGGGGAAGGGTACACCGGGGAGCTGTTTTTT.